The subject of this entry is one T cell receptor (beta chain). The table lists this clonotype with many counts. Its antigen remains unidentified. Base qualities are not at hand, and no much larger clone is one base apart. CDR1 LNHDA and CDR2 SQIVND are derived from the germline V gene (reference sequence). At the junction V is shortened by 3 bases and J by 6 bases, with 12 bases in between. Reading from cysteine to phenylalanine, the CDR3 counts 14 amino acids. The sequence is cut down to CDR3 DNA, 42 bases in frame from base 1. This entry is derived from a study of molecular identifiers for immune sequencing clone quantification (dated by TCRdb to about 2018). At the level of the whole study: For a replicate experiment, RNA from roughly 20,000 or 100,000 naive CD8 T cells was divided into five aliquots, of which four were sequenced. This methods study benchmarked molecular-identifier clustering-based TCR repertoire sequencing (MIDCIRS) and TCR RNA copy counting, using CD8 T cells to do so.

Beyond this particular receptor, the publication reports: Spiked-in Jurkat TCR RNA equivalent to a single cell was reported to be detectable even among over 800,000 naive CD8 T cells. Modeling indicated approximately 3 TCR RNA copies recovered per cell, compared with roughly 10 by digital PCR, which implies a capture efficiency of about 31%. In CMV-specific effector cells, over 98% of molecules were held by clones above 20 RNA copies, whereas under 1% of molecules were held by such clones in naive cells. The sizes of highly expanded clones could end up underestimated when identical TCR molecules share a barcode. Naive libraries contained spiked-in Jurkat TCR RNA (approximately nine copies' worth), which is not part of the donor repertoire. When barcode sub-clustering was left out, chimeric consensus sequences inflated TCR diversity, with chimeras reaching as high as 47%.

Libraries came from PCR. Sequenced on a NextSeq 500. Bulk TCR libraries were prepared as previously described, using TCR primers listed in Table S5. The Qiagen AllPrep DNA/RNA kit was used to purify total RNA. Before any analysis, reads coming from multiple sequencing runs of the same library were combined into one pool. In the paper's pipeline: Reads were retained only if their TCR constant sequence matched exactly, and those retained reads were trimmed to 150 nt and grouped according to their 12-nt molecular barcodes. Within each barcode group, reads were sub-clustered at a 15% Levenshtein threshold, and quality-weighted consensus sequences were built per RNA molecule. Non-functional sequences were discarded, and so were lower-count sequences lying one edit away from another sequence. Based on a fit of two negative binomial distributions, barcode sub-clusters having less than 20% of the maximum read count were discarded. The public reads were run again by TCRdb, first through fastp at Q25 and then through MiXCR, and only productive beta chains were kept. CDR3 protein duplicates are merged, each entry listing the most common genes and DNA. TCRdb assigned the V and J calls; the authors' analysis was not used. The sample table shows 300,000 to 400,000 distinct CDR3 sequences, and 24% are seen once. Jointly, the top ten make up 0.65% to 0.75% of the sample.

Naive CD8 T cell libraries were made from 20,000 to 1,000,000 sorted cells using 10%, 30% or 50% of purified RNA. Naive CD8 T cells were FACS-sorted as CD8+CD4-CCR7+CD45RA+ on a BD FACSAria II into RLT Plus buffer. To test detection sensitivity, Jurkat RNA equivalent to roughly eleven TCR copies was spiked into samples of roughly 20,000-1,000,000 naive CD8 T cells. Enrichment of CD8 T cells was performed with RosetteSep CD8+ T Cell Enrichment Cocktail and Ficoll-Paque, after which ACK red cell lysis was carried out. The TCR was taken from a human donor in good health. Some libraries in this study had Jurkat cell RNA spiked in. The chain was built from TRBV19 and TRBJ1-5; no D segment can be confidently identified. Sequencing input: naive CD8+ T cells from blood, with Jurkat cell RNA spiked in. The sample's cell subset or site label, decoded: FACS-sorted CD8+CD4-CCR7+CD45RA+ naive T cells. For the CDR3, the sequence is CASSITVLGQPQHF. The bases read TGTGCCAGTAGTATCACGGTCCTGGGTCAGCCCCAGCATTTT.